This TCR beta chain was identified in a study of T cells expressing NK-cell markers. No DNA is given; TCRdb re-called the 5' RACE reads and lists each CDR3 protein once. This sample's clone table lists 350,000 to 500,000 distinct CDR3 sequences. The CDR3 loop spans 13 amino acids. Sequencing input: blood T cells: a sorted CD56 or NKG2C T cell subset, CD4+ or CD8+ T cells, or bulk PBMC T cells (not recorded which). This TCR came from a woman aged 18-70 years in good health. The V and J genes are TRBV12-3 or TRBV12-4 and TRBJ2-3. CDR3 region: CASSLAGMDTQYF.